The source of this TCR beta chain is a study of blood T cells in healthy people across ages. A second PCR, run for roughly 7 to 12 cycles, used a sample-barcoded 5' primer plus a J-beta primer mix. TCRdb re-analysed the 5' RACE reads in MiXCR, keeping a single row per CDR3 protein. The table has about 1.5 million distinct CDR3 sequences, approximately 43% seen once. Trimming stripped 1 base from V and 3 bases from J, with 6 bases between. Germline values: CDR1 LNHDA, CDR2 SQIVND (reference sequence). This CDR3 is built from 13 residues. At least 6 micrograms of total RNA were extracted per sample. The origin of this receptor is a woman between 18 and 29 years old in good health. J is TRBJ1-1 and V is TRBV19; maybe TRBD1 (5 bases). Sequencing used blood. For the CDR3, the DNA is TGTGCCAGTAGTATAGGAGGGGACACTGAAGCTTTCTTT. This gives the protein CASSIGGDTEAFF. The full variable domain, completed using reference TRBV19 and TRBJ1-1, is DGGITQSPKYLFRKEGQNVTLSCEQNLNHDAMYWYRQDPGQGLRLIYYSQIVNDFQKGDIAEGYSVSREKKESFPLTVTSAQKNPTAFYLCASSIGGDTEAFFGQGTRLTVV.